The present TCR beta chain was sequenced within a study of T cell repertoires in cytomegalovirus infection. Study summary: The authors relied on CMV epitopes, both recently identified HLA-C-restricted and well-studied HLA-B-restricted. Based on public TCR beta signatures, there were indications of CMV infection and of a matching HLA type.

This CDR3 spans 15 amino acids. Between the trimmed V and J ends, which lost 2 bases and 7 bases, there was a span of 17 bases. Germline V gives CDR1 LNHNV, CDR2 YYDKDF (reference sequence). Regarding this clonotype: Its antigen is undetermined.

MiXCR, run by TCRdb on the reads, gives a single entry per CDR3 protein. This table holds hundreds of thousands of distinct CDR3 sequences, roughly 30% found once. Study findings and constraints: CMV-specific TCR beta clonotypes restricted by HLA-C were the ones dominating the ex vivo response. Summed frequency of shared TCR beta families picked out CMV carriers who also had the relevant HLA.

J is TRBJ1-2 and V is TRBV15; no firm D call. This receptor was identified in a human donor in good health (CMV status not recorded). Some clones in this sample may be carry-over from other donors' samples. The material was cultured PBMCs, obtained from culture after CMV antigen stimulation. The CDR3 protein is CATSRKRDGPLGYTF. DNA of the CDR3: TGTGCCACCAGCAGAAAAAGGGATGGGCCCCTTGGCTACACCTTC.